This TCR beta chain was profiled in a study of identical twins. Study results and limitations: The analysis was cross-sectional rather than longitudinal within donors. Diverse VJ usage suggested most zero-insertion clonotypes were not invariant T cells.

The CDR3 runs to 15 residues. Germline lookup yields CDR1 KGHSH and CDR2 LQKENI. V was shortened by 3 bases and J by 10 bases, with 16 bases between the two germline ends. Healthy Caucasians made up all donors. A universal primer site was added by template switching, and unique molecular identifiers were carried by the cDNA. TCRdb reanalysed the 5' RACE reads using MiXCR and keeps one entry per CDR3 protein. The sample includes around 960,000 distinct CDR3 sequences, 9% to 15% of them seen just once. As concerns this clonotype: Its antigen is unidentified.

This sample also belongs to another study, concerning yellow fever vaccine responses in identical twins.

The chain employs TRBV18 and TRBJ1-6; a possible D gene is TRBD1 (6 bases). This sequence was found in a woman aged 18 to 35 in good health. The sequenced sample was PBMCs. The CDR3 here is CASSPTRTADSPLHF. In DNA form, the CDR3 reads TGTGCCAGCTCACCTACCCGGACAGCAGACTCACCCCTCCACTTT.